This TCR delta chain is from a study of DNA immune sequencing with unique molecular identifiers (dated by TCRdb to about 2020). For context, the study as a whole: Using immunomagnetic cell separation, gammadelta T cells were enriched from buffy coats, and the genomic DNA of these cells was sequenced. An ultrasensitive DNA-based TRD repertoire sequencing method using PCR-introduced unique molecular identifiers was developed and validated in the study. The method was checked using synthetic reference molecules and blood samples from healthy people. Fluorescence-activated cell sorting was used to enrich gammadelta T cells from PBMC of fewer than 12 healthy individuals. For the enriched versus non-enriched comparison, 85 to 100 ng enriched gammadelta T-cell DNA and about 1.1 ug non-enriched PBMC DNA were sequenced. Healthy individuals were used as donors, and sorted peripheral blood gammadelta T cells were profiled from roughly ten of these donors.

Preparation of the library involved multiplex PCR. A 32-plex assay, with primers for all 8 TRDV and 4 TRDJ genes spanning the CDR3, was used to amplify the genomic DNA. During approximately 3 cycles of barcoding PCR, a 12-nucleotide UMI was attached, and a second PCR using Illumina adapter primers followed. AMPure XP beads were used to purify the libraries, and library quality was checked on a Fragment Analyzer using the HS NGS Fragment kit. An Illumina MiniSeq mid-output kit with approximately 20% PhiX and 150 cycles of paired-end reads was used for sequencing. Under the source paper's analysis protocol: Reads were processed with MIGEC version 1.2.9 to group reads by UMI and build error-corrected consensus sequences. For post-processing, modified scripts from VDJtools version 1.2.1 were used together with the tcR R package. Public reads were reanalyzed in TCRdb with CATT, and rows carrying the same DNA were merged afterwards. TCRdb's processing, not the study's, gives the V and J calls here. This sample gives 1,500 to 2,000 delta-chain clones in total; around 12% of them show up just once. Roughly 54% of the sample lies in the top ten.

As concerns this clone: It has no known antigen specificity. It may be a read error: a sequence one base away is much more abundant. This sample also contains other DNA sequences that code for the same CDR3.

The study at large found these results: TRDV2 paired with TRDJ1 was the most common TRD rearrangement among clonotypes in healthy donors. TRD repertoire diversity differed among healthy donors, and several donors were highly oligoclonal, with the top 5 clonotypes making up more than half of productive molecules. Novel TRD sequences not targeted by the primers cannot be detected with the primer-based approach.

From V the trimming removes 0 bases and from J it removes 1 base, while the gene matches leave 11 bases of the junction unaccounted for. The germline V gene gives CDR1 as GEAIGNYY and CDR2 as EKD. The CDR3, cysteine through phenylalanine, is 19 amino acids long. The retained sequence is limited to the CDR3, 57 bases, with the frame set at the first base. This receptor was identified in a human donor in good health. Sample: gamma-delta T cells enriched from blood buffy coat, or unenriched PBMCs (not recorded which). Recombination connected TRDV2 to TRDJ1, with 12 bases in between that match TRDD3. The CDR3 protein sequence reads: CACDTVRLGDTRVTDKLIF. The sequenced DNA: TGTGCCTGTGACACCGTCAGACTGGGGGATACACGGGTCACCGATAAACTCATCTTT.